This T cell receptor (beta chain) was sequenced for a study of T cells expressing NK-cell markers. Overall study context: The study sequenced eight donors, seven HCMV-seropositive and one seronegative.

From the 5' RACE reads, TCRdb lists one entry per CDR3 protein and no DNA. The sample's table shows about 390,000 distinct CDR3 sequences. Germline CDR1 and CDR2: SGHVS and FQNEAQ. The CDR3 is 16 residues long. The TCR sequence derives from a woman in her forties or fifties in good health. Sequencing was carried out using blood T cells: a sorted CD56 or NKG2C T cell subset, CD4+ or CD8+ T cells, or bulk PBMC T cells (not recorded which). The chain carries TRBV7-8 and TRBJ1-1; there is no DNA to check the TCRdb D call of TRBD1. The CDR3 loop is CASSSKEITDSREAFF.